The 4 T cell receptor beta chains reported below all come from one sample, sequenced in a study of blood T cell repertoires in COVID-19. Some clones are missing from TCRdb's copy, which holds only in-frame ones; the method was immunoSEQ multiplex PCR. The sample yields about 140,000 clones, 70% to 85% seen once. Sequences were obtained from peripheral blood. All receptors derive from a man aged 55 to 70 with acute or convalescent COVID-19.

J is TRBJ2-2 and V is TRBV28; the match to TRBD1 covers 11 bases. This CDR3 region has 15 residues. From germline, CDR1 is MDHEN and CDR2 SYDVKM. The V and J ends lost 7 bases and 10 bases, in that order; junction bases with no gene match: 11. CDR3 residues: CASTGQGATKKELFF. The CDR3 region has the DNA TGTGCCAGCACCGGACAGGGGGCGACGAAGAAGGAGCTGTTTTTT.

This clone was picked up one time. The chain combines TRBV10-3 with TRBJ1-1; tentatively, D is TRBD1 (5 bases). The germline V gene has CDR1 ENHRY and CDR2 SYGVKD. This CDR3 has 13 residues. V dropped 4 bases and J dropped 5 bases, with 11 bases sitting between them. The CDR3 sequence: CAISAGFRTEAFF. For the CDR3, the DNA is TGTGCCATCAGTGCAGGGTTTAGGACTGAAGCTTTCTTT.

The J gene is TRBJ1-4, the V gene TRBV19; D is unresolved. Trimming stripped 4 bases from V and 5 bases from J, with 11 bases between. This CDR3 comprises 14 residues. Looked up from germline, CDR1 is LNHDA and CDR2 is SQIVND (reference sequence). The CDR3 here is CASSTSGVNEKLFF. CDR3 coding DNA: TGTGCCAGTAGTACCTCCGGGGTCAATGAAAAACTGTTTTTT.

V gene TRBV5-4 combines with J gene TRBJ1-1; a possible D gene is TRBD1 (5 bases). Germline assignment: CDR1 SGHNT and CDR2 YYREEE (reference sequence). V lost 0 bases and J lost 0, with 9 bases in between. The CDR3 length is 15 residues. CDR3 nucleotide sequence: TGTGCCAGCAGCTTGGGGGGGGTCCTGAACACTGAAGCTTTCTTT. Protein sequence: CASSLGGVLNTEAFF.